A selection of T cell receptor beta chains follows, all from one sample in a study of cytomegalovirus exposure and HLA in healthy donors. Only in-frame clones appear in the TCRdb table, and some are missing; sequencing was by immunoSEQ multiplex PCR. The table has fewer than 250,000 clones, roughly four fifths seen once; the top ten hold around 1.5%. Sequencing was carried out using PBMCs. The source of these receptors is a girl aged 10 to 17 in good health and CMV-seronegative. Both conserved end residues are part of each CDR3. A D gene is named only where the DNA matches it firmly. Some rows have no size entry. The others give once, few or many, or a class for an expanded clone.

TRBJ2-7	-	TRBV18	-	CASSPARNEQYF	TGTGCCAGCTCACCAGCTAGGAACGAGCAGTACTTC
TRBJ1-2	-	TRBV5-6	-	CASSFGTGVNYGYTF	TGTGCCAGCAGCTTCGGGACGGGGGTTAACTATGGCTACACCTTC
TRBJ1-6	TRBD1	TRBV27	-	CASTNIQGYSPLHF	TGTGCCAGCACCAATATACAGGGGTATTCACCCCTCCACTTT
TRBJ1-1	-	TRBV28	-	CASSLYLKGNAFF	TGTGCCAGCAGTCTATACCTGAAGGGGAATGCTTTCTTT
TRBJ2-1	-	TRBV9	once	CASSDGGITYNEQFF	TGTGCCAGCAGCGACGGCGGGATAACTTACAATGAGCAGTTCTTC
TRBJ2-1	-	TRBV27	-	CASSTNPGGTEQFF	TGTGCCAGCAGTACCAACCCAGGGGGGACTGAGCAGTTCTTC
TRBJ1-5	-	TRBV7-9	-	CASSRTADQPQHF	TGTGCCAGCAGCCGGACAGCAGATCAGCCCCAGCATTTT
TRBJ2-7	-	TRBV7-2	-	CASSTSYIHEQYF	TGTGCCAGCTCAACTAGTTATATCCACGAGCAGTACTTC
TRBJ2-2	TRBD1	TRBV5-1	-	CASSRSGQGTGELFF	TGCGCCAGCAGCCGGTCGGGACAGGGGACCGGGGAGCTGTTTTTT
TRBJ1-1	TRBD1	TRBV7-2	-	CASSFDRGRTEAFF	TGTGCCAGCAGCTTTGACAGGGGAAGGACTGAAGCTTTCTTT
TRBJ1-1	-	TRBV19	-	CASSPRPRGTEAFF	TGTGCCAGTAGTCCCCGGCCACGGGGCACTGAAGCTTTCTTT
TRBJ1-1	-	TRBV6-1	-	CASRITGSEAFF	TGTGCCAGCAGGATCACAGGGTCTGAAGCTTTCTTT
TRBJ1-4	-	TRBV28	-	CASSISPPPNEKLFF	TGTGCCAGCAGTATCAGTCCTCCCCCTAATGAAAAACTGTTTTTT
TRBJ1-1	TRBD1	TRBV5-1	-	CASKVTGDTEAFF	TGCGCCAGCAAAGTGACAGGGGACACTGAAGCTTTCTTT
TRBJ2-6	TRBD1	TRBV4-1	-	CASSPRGNDRERANVLTF	TGCGCCAGCAGCCCTAGGGGCAACGACAGGGAGAGGGCCAACGTCCTGACTTTC
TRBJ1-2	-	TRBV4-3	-	CASSQDRRLNYGYTF	TGCGCCAGCAGCCAAGATCGGAGACTAAACTATGGCTACACCTTC
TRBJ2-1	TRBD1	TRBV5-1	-	CASSPLTAGTGLEQFF	TGCGCCAGCAGCCCCCTAACCGCCGGGACAGGCCTTGAGCAGTTCTTC
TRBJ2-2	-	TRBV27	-	CASRSRTGELFF	TGTGCCAGCAGGTCGCGCACCGGGGAGCTGTTTTTT
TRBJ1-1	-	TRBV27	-	CASSLAGSGTEAFF	TGTGCCAGCAGTTTGGCCGGAAGCGGGACTGAAGCTTTCTTT
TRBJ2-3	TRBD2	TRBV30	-	CAWSPSGGFTDTQYF	TGTGCCTGGAGTCCTAGCGGGGGGTTCACAGATACGCAGTATTTT
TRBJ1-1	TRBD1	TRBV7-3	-	CASSLNPQFLGQGEWNTEAFF	TGTGCCAGCAGCTTGAATCCCCAGTTTCTGGGACAGGGGGAGTGGAACACTGAAGCTTTCTTT
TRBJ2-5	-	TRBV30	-	CAWSVGGRQETQYF	TGTGCCTGGAGTGTAGGCGGCAGACAAGAGACCCAGTACTTC
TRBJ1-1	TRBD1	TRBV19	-	CASSRQGTVSEAFF	TGTGCCAGTAGCCGACAGGGAACTGTATCTGAAGCTTTCTTT
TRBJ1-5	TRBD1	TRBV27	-	CATSRQGGHQPQHF	TGTGCCACCTCCCGACAGGGTGGGCATCAGCCCCAGCATTTT
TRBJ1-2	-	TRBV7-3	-	CASSLVREGYTF	TGTGCCAGCAGCTTAGTCAGGGAAGGCTACACCTTC
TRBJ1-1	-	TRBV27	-	CASSFRPGENTEAFF	TGTGCCAGCAGTTTCCGTCCGGGAGAGAACACTGAAGCTTTCTTT
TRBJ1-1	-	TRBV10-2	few	CASREGLNTEAFF	TGCGCCAGCAGGGAGGGCCTGAACACTGAAGCTTTCTTT
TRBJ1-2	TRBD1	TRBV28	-	CASRAGGAYSGYTF	TGTGCCAGCAGAGCAGGGGGCGCTTATAGTGGCTACACCTTC
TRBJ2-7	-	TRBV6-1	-	CASSDLNEQYF	TGTGCCAGCAGTGACCTAAACGAGCAGTACTTC
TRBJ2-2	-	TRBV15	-	CATSRPLAGTGELFF	TGTGCCACCAGCAGACCTCTTGCGGGCACCGGGGAGCTGTTTTTT
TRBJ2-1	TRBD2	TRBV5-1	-	CASSLVASGSSLNEQFF	TGCGCCAGCAGCTTGGTGGCTAGCGGGAGTAGCCTCAATGAGCAGTTCTTC
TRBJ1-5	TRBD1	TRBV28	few	CASTLRGTGSLNQPQHF	TGTGCCAGCACCCTTAGGGGGACAGGGTCTTTGAATCAGCCCCAGCATTTT
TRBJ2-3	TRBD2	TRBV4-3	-	CASSQASSGGYTDTQYF	TGCGCCAGCAGCCAAGCTTCTAGCGGGGGGTACACAGATACGCAGTATTTT
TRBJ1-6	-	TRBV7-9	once	CASSSASSYNSPLHF	TGTGCCAGCAGCTCCGCCAGCTCCTATAATTCACCCCTCCACTTT
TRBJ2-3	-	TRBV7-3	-	CASSPGPRAPDTQYF	TGTGCCAGCAGCCCGGGTCCCCGCGCGCCAGATACGCAGTATTTT
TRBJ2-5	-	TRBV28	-	CASSLGGLKETQYF	TGTGCCAGCAGTTTAGGGGGGTTGAAGGAGACCCAGTACTTC
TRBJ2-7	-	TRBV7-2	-	CASSLDGLRNEQYF	TGTGCCAGCAGCTTAGACGGGTTGAGGAACGAGCAGTACTTC
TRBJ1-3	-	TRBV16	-	CASSQSAGHGNTIYF	TGTGCCAGCAGCCAATCTGCGGGGCATGGAAACACCATATATTTT
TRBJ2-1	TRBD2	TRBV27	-	CASSARDYFNEQFF	TGTGCCAGCAGTGCCCGGGACTACTTCAATGAGCAGTTCTTC
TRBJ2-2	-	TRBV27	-	CASSTGDTTGELFF	TGTGCCAGCAGTACAGGAGATACCACCGGGGAGCTGTTTTTT
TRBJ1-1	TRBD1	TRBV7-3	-	CASSPTGGNTEAFF	TGTGCCAGCAGCCCGACAGGGGGGAACACTGAAGCTTTCTTT
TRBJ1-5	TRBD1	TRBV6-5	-	CASSVRGNNQPQHF	TGTGCCAGCAGTGTCAGGGGGAACAATCAGCCCCAGCATTTT
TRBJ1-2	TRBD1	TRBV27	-	CASSRDRVYGYTF	TGTGCCAGCAGCCGGGACAGGGTCTATGGCTACACCTTC
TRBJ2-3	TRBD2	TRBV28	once	CASSREKTSGSTDTQYF	TGTGCCAGCAGTCGCGAGAAGACTAGCGGAAGCACAGATACGCAGTATTTT
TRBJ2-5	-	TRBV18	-	CASSQGGGLGKTQYF	TGTGCCAGCTCACAAGGAGGGGGCCTTGGTAAGACCCAGTACTTC
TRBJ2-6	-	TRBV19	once	CASSIGLGPGANVLTF	TGTGCCAGTAGTATAGGTCTTGGGCCTGGGGCCAACGTCCTGACTTTC
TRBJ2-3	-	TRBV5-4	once	CASSFGYSGADTQYF	TGTGCCAGCAGCTTTGGTTACTCAGGGGCAGATACGCAGTATTTT
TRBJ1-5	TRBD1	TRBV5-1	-	CASSEGQGNQPQHF	TGCGCCAGCAGCGAAGGACAGGGCAATCAGCCCCAGCATTTT
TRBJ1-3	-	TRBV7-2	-	CASSLASRRSGNTIYF	TGTGCCAGCAGCTTAGCCTCCCGGAGGTCTGGAAACACCATATATTTT
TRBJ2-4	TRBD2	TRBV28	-	CASSPLSGTNIQYF	TGTGCCAGCAGTCCCCTTAGCGGGACTAACATTCAGTACTTC
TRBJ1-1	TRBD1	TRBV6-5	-	CASSYGRTGDGDFF	TGTGCCAGCAGTTACGGAAGGACAGGGGATGGAGATTTCTTT
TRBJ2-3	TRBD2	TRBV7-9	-	CASSRDLAGAPLITDTQYF	TGTGCCAGCAGCCGGGACCTAGCGGGGGCCCCGCTTATCACAGATACGCAGTATTTT
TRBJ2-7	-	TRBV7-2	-	CASRLGDVRGYEQYF	TGTGCCAGCAGGTTGGGCGATGTCAGGGGCTACGAGCAGTACTTC
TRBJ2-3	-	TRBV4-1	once	CASSQMAERRIVTDTQYF	TGCGCCAGCAGCCAAATGGCGGAACGTAGGATTGTCACAGATACGCAGTATTTT